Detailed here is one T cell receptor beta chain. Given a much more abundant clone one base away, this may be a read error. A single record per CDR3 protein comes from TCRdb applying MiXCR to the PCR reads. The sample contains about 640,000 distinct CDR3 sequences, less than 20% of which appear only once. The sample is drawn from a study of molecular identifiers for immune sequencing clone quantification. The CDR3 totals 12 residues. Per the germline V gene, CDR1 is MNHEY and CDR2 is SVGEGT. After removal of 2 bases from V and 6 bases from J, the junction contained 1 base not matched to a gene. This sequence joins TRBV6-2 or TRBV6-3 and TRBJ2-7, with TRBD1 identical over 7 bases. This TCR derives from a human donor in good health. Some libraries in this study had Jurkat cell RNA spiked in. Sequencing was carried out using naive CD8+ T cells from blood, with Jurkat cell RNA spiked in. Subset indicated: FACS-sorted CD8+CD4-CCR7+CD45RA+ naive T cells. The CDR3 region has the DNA TGTGCCAGCAGTTACACAGGGGCCGAGCAGTACTTC. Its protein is CASSYTGAEQYF.